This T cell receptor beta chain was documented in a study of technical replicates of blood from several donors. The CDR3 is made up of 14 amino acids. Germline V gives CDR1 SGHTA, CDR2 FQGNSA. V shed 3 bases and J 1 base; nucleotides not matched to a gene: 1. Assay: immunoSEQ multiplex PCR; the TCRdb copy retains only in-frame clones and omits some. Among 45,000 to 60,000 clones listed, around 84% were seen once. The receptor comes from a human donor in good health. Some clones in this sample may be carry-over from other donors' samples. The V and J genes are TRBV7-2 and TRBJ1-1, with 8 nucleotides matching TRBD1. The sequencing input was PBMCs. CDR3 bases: TGTGCCAGCAGCTTCGGGACAGGGAACACTGAAGCTTTCTTT. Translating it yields CASSFGTGNTEAFF.